Each of the 20 T cell receptor beta chains below was sequenced from the same sample in a study of cytomegalovirus exposure and HLA in healthy donors. The PCR made use of 60 Vbeta and 13 Jbeta primers. The assay was immunoSEQ multiplex PCR, and TCRdb's table has in-frame clones only and misses some. This sample has around 87,000 clones; 65% to 80% occur once, and the top ten carry around 2.8%. Sequenced material: PBMCs. Source of these receptors: a man aged 35-49 years in good health and CMV-seronegative.

This chain joins TRBV28 and TRBJ1-6, with 8 bases identical to TRBD1. This CDR3 spans 17 amino acids. Per germline, CDR1 MDHEN and CDR2 SYDVKM. The V segment lost 3 bases and the J segment 8 bases; nucleotides outside the gene matches: 12. CDR3 nucleotides: TGTGCCAGCAGTTTCCCCGTGGGCAGGGGGCTTCATTCACCCCTCCACTTT. Translated, it gives CASSFPVGRGLHSPLHF.

This clone was seen just once. This rearrangement joins TRBV5-5 to TRBJ2-7; tentatively, D is TRBD1 (6 bases). The V and J ends lost 0 bases and 6 bases respectively, with 16 bases between them. Germline-derived CDR1 and CDR2 are SGHKS and YYEKEE (reference sequence). The CDR3 has 15 amino acids. The CDR3 DNA reads TGTGCCAGCAGCTTGGATCTGGGGGCGCGCGGCGAGCAGTACTTC. Protein product: CASSLDLGARGEQYF.

The V gene is TRBV28, the J gene TRBJ2-7, with D possibly matching TRBD2 (6 bases). CDR1 is MDHEN, CDR2 SYDVKM, per germline. This CDR3 is 14 amino acids long. V was trimmed by 3 bases and J by 2 bases, leaving 11 bases between them. CDR3: CASSFSGLTYEQYF. CDR3 DNA: TGTGCCAGCAGTTTTTCGGGACTTACCTACGAGCAGTACTTC.

The chain uses TRBV9 and TRBJ2-1; 7 nucleotides align to TRBD2. V shed 5 bases, J shed 3 bases, and the junction held 8 bases outside the gene matches. CDR1 and CDR2 (germline): SGDLS, YYNGEE. The CDR3 contains 15 residues. In DNA, the CDR3 is TGTGCCAGCAGTCCCCACGGGGGGTACTACAATGAGCAGTTCTTC. It specifies CASSPHGGYYNEQFF.

The chain has TRBV9 and TRBJ2-7; TRBD1 aligns across 7 bases. The CDR3 extends over 16 amino acids. The V segment lost 2 bases and the J segment 0 bases; nucleotides outside the gene matches: 8. CDR1 is SGDLS and CDR2 is YYNGEE in the germline V gene. For the CDR3, the DNA is TGTGCCAGCAGCGTTCGGGACAGATCAATCTCCTACGAGCAGTACTTC. Translated, it gives CASSVRDRSISYEQYF.

The chain carries TRBV18 and TRBJ1-1; D is unclear. Trimming removed 6 bases at V and 5 bases at J, with 13 bases between. The germline V gene encodes CDR1 KGHSH and CDR2 LQKENI. The CDR3 extends over 13 amino acids. The CDR3 loop is CASSQLEDTEAFF. The DNA of the CDR3 is TGTGCCAGCTCCCAACTAGAGGATACTGAAGCTTTCTTT. Complete variable domain (other parts from reference TRBV18 and TRBJ1-1): NAGVMQNPRHLVRRRGQEARLRCSPMKGHSHVYWYRQLPEEGLKFMVYLQKENIIDESGMPKERFSAEFPKEGPSILRIQQVVRGDSAAYFCASSQLEDTEAFFGQGTRLTVV.

There are a few counts of this clone. The J gene is TRBJ1-6, the V gene TRBV6-1; no clear D gene. This CDR3 has 15 amino acids. Germline lookup yields CDR1 MNHNS and CDR2 SASEGT. V was pared by 5 bases and J by 3 bases, with 11 bases between. CDR3 in amino acids: CASSWRQVYNSPLHF. In DNA, the CDR3 is TGTGCCAGCAGTTGGAGGCAGGTCTATAATTCACCCCTCCACTTT.

This clone was seen only a few times. The chain combines TRBV4-3 with TRBJ1-1; weak D call: TRBD1 (6 bases). V was shortened by 4 bases and J by 1 base, with 10 bases between the two germline ends. Germline V gene data show CDR1 as LGHNA and CDR2 as YSLEER. CDR3 length: 14 residues. The CDR3 sequence is CASSPGQSNTEAFF. The CDR3 region has the DNA TGCGCCAGCAGCCCCGGACAGTCGAACACTGAAGCTTTCTTT.

The chain uses TRBV9 and TRBJ2-5, with 8 bases identical to TRBD1. The J call is in doubt because the DNA end fits TRBJ2-7 better. Germline CDR1 reads SGDLS; CDR2 reads YYNGEE. The CDR3 has 15 amino acids. In nucleotides, the CDR3 is TGTGCCAGCAGCGTAGGGGCGACAGGGGTCTACGAGCAGTACTTC. Protein sequence: CASSVGATGVYEQYF.

The chain uses TRBV28 and TRBJ2-5; TRBD1 matches 9 bases. The DNA end is a closer match to TRBJ2-7, so the J assignment may be wrong. Germline assignment: CDR1 MDHEN and CDR2 SYDVKM. CDR3 size: 15 residues. The CDR3 DNA reads as TGTGCCAGCAGAGAGGACAGGGGAATTCAGGCCGAGCAGTACTTC. This translates into CASREDRGIQAEQYF.

This chain connects TRBV6-6 to TRBJ2-7; a weak D match, TRBD2 (5 bases). Per the germline V gene, CDR1 is MNHNY and CDR2 is SVGAGI (reference sequence). The V end was cut by 5 bases, the J end by 2 bases, with 16 bases between. The CDR3 runs 15 residues. This CDR3 reads CASSTGEINTYEQYF. In DNA, the CDR3 is TGTGCCAGCAGTACCGGGGAGATTAATACCTACGAGCAGTACTTC.

This chain links TRBV9 with TRBJ1-1; D uncertain. The ends were cut back, 0 bases at V and 0 bases at J, with 9 bases in the middle. In germline, CDR1 is SGDLS, CDR2 YYNGEE. The CDR3 extends over 15 amino acids. The CDR3 loop is CASSVETVLNTEAFF. Here the CDR3 DNA reads TGTGCCAGCAGCGTAGAAACAGTTCTGAACACTGAAGCTTTCTTT.

This chain links TRBV5-4 with TRBJ2-7; 11 nucleotides align to TRBD1. V lost 9 bases, J lost 3 bases, and 5 bases stayed unmatched. Germline V gene sequence: CDR1 SGHNT, CDR2 YYREEE (reference sequence). The CDR3 covers 13 residues. In DNA, the CDR3 is TGTGCCACTACGGGACAGGGGGTCTACGAGCAGTACTTC. It encodes CATTGQGVYEQYF.

The J gene is TRBJ1-5, the V gene TRBV4-1; D possibly corresponds to TRBD1 (5 bases). Trimming took 4 bases from V and 5 from J, leaving 15 bases between them. The CDR3 covers 15 residues. Germline CDR1 is MGHRA and CDR2 is YSYEKL. The CDR3 DNA follows: TGCGCCAGCAGCCGGGGGGAAAGGCTCCATCAGCCCCAGCATTTT. It codes for CASSRGERLHQPQHF.

V is TRBV5-6 and J is TRBJ2-2, with 12 bases matching TRBD2. V gave up 4 bases and J gave up 6 bases; unmatched junction bases: 13. Germline CDR1 is SGHDT and CDR2 is YYEEEE. CDR3 size: 18 residues. CDR3 nucleotide sequence: TGTGCCAGCAGCCCTGAGGGACTAGCGGGTATATTAGCCGGGGAGCTGTTTTTT. Amino acid sequence: CASSPEGLAGILAGELFF.

The chain joins TRBV10-3 to TRBJ1-5, with a weak D call TRBD1 (5 bases). Germline CDR1 is ENHRY and CDR2 is SYGVKD. V was trimmed by 4 bases and J by 5 bases, leaving 9 bases between them. This CDR3 comprises 13 residues. CDR3: CAISGGGDQPQHF. The CDR3 region has the DNA TGTGCCATCAGTGGCGGGGGAGATCAGCCCCAGCATTTT.

This chain links TRBV27 with TRBJ1-2; no reliable D call. Trimming removed 7 bases from V and 1 base from J, with 13 bases in between. The CDR3 is made up of 14 amino acids. Germline V lookup: CDR1 MNHEY, CDR2 SMNVEV (reference sequence). In DNA form, the CDR3 reads TGTGCCAGCACCAGAAGTGGCCTTAACTATGGCTACACCTTC. It yields the protein CASTRSGLNYGYTF.

The chain employs TRBV9 and TRBJ2-7; 7 nucleotides line up with TRBD1. With V trimmed by 0 bases and J by 2 bases, 5 bases remained unmatched. Germline CDR1 SGDLS, CDR2 YYNGEE. The CDR3 consists of 15 residues. As DNA, the CDR3 is TGTGCCAGCAGCGTAGGACAGGGACACACCTACGAGCAGTACTTC. This encodes CASSVGQGHTYEQYF. The whole variable domain, remainder taken from reference TRBV9 and TRBJ2-7, is DSGVTQTPKHLITATGQRVTLRCSPRSGDLSVYWYQQSLDQGLQFLIQYYNGEERAKGNILERFSAQQFPDLHSELNLSSLELGDSALYFCASSVGQGHTYEQYFGPGTRLTVT.

The chain links TRBV7-9 to TRBJ2-7, with TRBD2 as a possible D gene (5 bases). V was cut by 1 base and J by 7 bases, with 8 bases left in between. Germline V CDR1 and CDR2: SEHNR, FQNEAQ (reference sequence). This CDR3 contains 12 residues. The CDR3 coding sequence is TGTGCCAGCAGCTTAGAGTCGGGGGAGCAGTACTTC. Its translation is CASSLESGEQYF.

This clone has just one count. The chain is built from TRBV5-8 and TRBJ2-2; tentative D call: TRBD2 (6 bases). From germline, CDR1 is SGHTS and CDR2 YDEGEE. The V end was cut by 3 bases, the J end by 3 bases, with 15 bases between. The CDR3 contains 16 residues. The CDR3 loop is CASSWGLGGDTGELFF. The DNA of the CDR3 is TGTGCCAGCAGCTGGGGACTGGGCGGGGACACCGGGGAGCTGTTTTTT.